The 27 T cell receptor beta chains in this list originate from one sample, sequenced in a study of T cells in Graves' hyperthyroidism and ophthalmopathy. The source material, RNA transcripts, was used to amplify TCR beta CDR3 regions. In the first-round RT-PCR of the TCR CDR3, the HTBI primer set was used. MiXCR was run by TCRdb on the multiplex PCR reads, yielding one entry per CDR3 protein. The sample contains around 180,000 distinct CDR3 sequences, over 15% of which appear only once. Source material: blood. The receptors were sampled from a woman aged 45 to 65 with Graves' hyperthyroidism.

This clonotype has ten or more counts. The junction shows a germline mismatch at one end, possibly a read error. CDR3 residues: CASSLAFSLETQYF. DNA of the CDR3: TGTGCTAGCAGCTTAGCGTTTAGTTTGGAGACCCAGTACTTC. This sequence joins TRBV7-7 and TRBJ2-5; D is perhaps TRBD2 (5 bases). Germline V gene data show CDR1 as SSHAT and CDR2 as FNYEAQ (reference sequence). There are 14 residues in the CDR3.

This clonotype was observed many times. The rearrangement joins TRBV7-9 to TRBJ2-3; TRBD2 matches 8 bases. The CDR3 runs to 17 residues. J lost 0 bases, V lost 7 bases, and 12 bases had no gene match. CDR1 and CDR2 from the germline V gene are SEHNR and FQNEAQ (reference sequence). Here the CDR3 DNA reads TGTGCCAGCACCCCTTGGGTAGCGGGGCCCAGCACAGATACGCAGTATTTT. Its translation: CASTPWVAGPSTDTQYF.

This clonotype was seen at least ten times. This chain connects TRBV15 to TRBJ1-4; D not resolved. The germline gives CDR1 LNHNV, CDR2 YYDKDF (reference sequence). V was trimmed by 0 bases and J by 11 bases, leaving 16 bases between them. The CDR3 is 15 amino acids. DNA for the CDR3: TGTGCCACCAGCAGAGATGGGGAAGGGCTGGAGAAACTGTTTTTT. Translated, it gives CATSRDGEGLEKLFF.

CDR3 loop: CSARVGRGQGRTEAFF. CDR3 DNA sequence: TGCAGTGCTAGAGTCGGGCGGGGGCAGGGCAGAACTGAAGCTTTCTTT. J is TRBJ1-1 and V is TRBV20-1; TRBD1 is a possible D gene (6 bases). The CDR3 consists of 16 residues. Per germline, CDR1 DFQATT and CDR2 SNEGSKA (reference sequence). The V and J ends lost 1 base and 5 bases respectively, with 20 bases between them.

This clonotype was seen ten or more times. The CDR3 loop reads CSAMSGGTYEQYF. CDR3 nucleotides: TGCAGTGCTATGTCAGGGGGCACCTACGAGCAGTACTTC. The gene calls are TRBV20-1 and TRBJ2-7; 8 bases align to TRBD1. CDR1 is DFQATT, CDR2 SNEGSKA, per germline (reference sequence). The CDR3 consists of 13 residues. The J segment lost 2 bases and the V segment lost 4 bases, leaving 4 bases of the junction unmatched.

This clonotype came up many times. This chain links TRBV28 with TRBJ2-7, with 8 nucleotides matching TRBD1. CDR1 is MDHEN, CDR2 SYDVKM, per germline. The CDR3 runs 13 residues. J was trimmed by 7 bases and V by 3 bases; bases with no gene match: 5. CDR3 region: CASSLDRVGEQYF. The CDR3 region has the DNA TGTGCCAGCAGTTTGGACAGGGTGGGGGAGCAGTACTTC.

In its sample, this clonotype was seen many times. This chain joins TRBV7-3 and TRBJ1-1, with TRBD1 as a possible D gene (5 bases). The V end lost 6 bases, the J end lost 5 bases, and 13 bases lay between the germline ends. The CDR3 covers 13 residues. Germline CDR1 is SGHTA and CDR2 is FQGTGA. The DNA for the CDR3 is TGTGCCAGCAGTTCGATGCAGGGAACTGAAGCTTTCTTT. It encodes CASSSMQGTEAFF.

This clonotype was counted at least ten times. This sequence joins TRBV2 and TRBJ1-5; maybe TRBD1 (5 bases). Trimming took 5 bases from V and 0 from J, leaving 17 bases between them. From germline, CDR1 is SNHLY and CDR2 FYNNEI. The CDR3 is made up of 17 amino acids. The CDR3 sequence: CASSIARTQTSNQPQHF. The CDR3 bases are TGTGCCAGCAGTATAGCCAGGACACAGACTAGCAATCAGCCCCAGCATTTT.

This chain uses TRBV20-1 with TRBJ2-7, with D hard to call. Germline V gives CDR1 DFQATT, CDR2 SNEGSKA (reference sequence). CDR3 size: 11 residues. The V gene lost 3 bases and the J gene lost 1 base, with 4 bases spanning the gap. DNA for the CDR3: TGCAGTGCTAGCGGTTCCTACGAGCAGTACTTC. This encodes CSASGSYEQYF.

This clonotype was picked up many times. This sequence joins TRBV5-1 and TRBJ2-2; D might be TRBD2 (5 bases). V was shortened by 2 bases and J by 5 bases, with 13 bases between the two germline ends. The CDR3 sequence is 15 residues long. The germline V gene has CDR1 SGHRS and CDR2 YFSETQ. For the CDR3, the DNA is TGCGCCAGCAGCTTACGGACTGAGTGGACCGGGGAGCTGTTTTTT. Translated: CASSLRTEWTGELFF.

V is TRBV4-2 and J is TRBJ2-5, with 9 bases identical to TRBD2. Per germline, CDR1 LGHNA and CDR2 YNFKEQ. V gave up 0 bases and J gave up 4 bases; unmatched junction bases: 6. This CDR3 spans 16 amino acids. The CDR3 nucleotides read TGTGCCAGCAGCCAAGATGGCGGGAGGGGAGTAGAGACCCAGTACTTC. This gives the protein CASSQDGGRGVETQYF.

This clonotype showed up many times. The chain couples TRBV3-1 to TRBJ2-2; D is possibly TRBD2 (5 bases). This CDR3 has 16 residues. V lost 4 bases, J lost 4 bases, and 16 bases lay in between. Per germline, CDR1 LGHDT and CDR2 YNNKEL (reference sequence). CDR3: CASSPSGKQLTGELFF. DNA of the CDR3: TGTGCCAGCAGCCCCTCCGGGAAGCAGCTCACCGGGGAGCTGTTTTTT. The variable domain in full, with the rest retrieved from reference TRBV3-1 and TRBJ2-2, is DTAVSQTPKYLVTQMGNDKSIKCEQNLGHDTMYWYKQDSKKFLKIMFSYNNKELIINETVPNRFSPKSPDKAHLNLHINSLELGDSAVYFCASSPSGKQLTGELFFGEGSRLTVL.

Worth noting for this clonotype: Germline and junction disagree at one end, which may indicate a read error. The V and J genes are TRBV11-2 and TRBJ2-5; D possibly uses TRBD1 or TRBD2 (5 bases each). Looked up from germline, CDR1 is SGHAT and CDR2 is FQNNGV. The CDR3 runs to 17 residues. The CDR3: CASSPGTQRGAQETRYF. The CDR3 region has the DNA TGTGCCAGCAGCCCAGGAACGCAGAGAGGGGCCCAAGAGACCCGGTACTTC. The full variable domain, completed using reference TRBV11-2 and TRBJ2-5, is EAGVAQSPRYKIIEKRQSVAFWCNPISGHATLYWYQQILGQGPKLLIQFQNNGVVDDSQLPKDRFSAERLKGVDSTLKIQPAKLEDSAVYLCASSPGTQRGAQETRYFGPGTRLLVL.

Many counts were recorded for this clonotype. V is TRBV5-6 and J is TRBJ2-3; 8 bases match TRBD1. The CDR3 length is 15 residues. Unmatched junction bases numbered 4, after V lost 4 bases and J lost 0 bases. Germline CDR1 SGHDT, CDR2 YYEEEE. CDR3 DNA: TGTGCCAGCAGCCGAGGACAGGGCAGCACAGATACGCAGTATTTT. Encoded protein: CASSRGQGSTDTQYF.

At least ten counts were recorded for this clonotype. The CDR3 bases are TGCAGCGTTCTCACAGGGAACTATGGCTACACCTTC. It encodes CSVLTGNYGYTF. The V and J genes are TRBV29-1 and TRBJ1-2, with D tentatively TRBD1 (6 bases). The CDR3 length is 12 residues. In germline, CDR1 is SQVTM, CDR2 ANQGSEA. Trimming cost V 5 bases and J 2 bases, with 9 bases left between them.

This clonotype was detected many times. The gene calls are TRBV19 and TRBJ1-1; D remains unclear. From germline, CDR1 is LNHDA and CDR2 SQIVND (reference sequence). The CDR3 length is 14 residues. Deletions cut 4 bases from V and 3 bases from J, with 12 bases between. CDR3 DNA sequence: TGTGCCAGTAGTAACCGGGCCGTATACACTGAAGCTTTCTTT. As protein: CASSNRAVYTEAFF.

The chain recombines TRBV19 with TRBJ1-5; D may be TRBD1 (6 bases). Germline assignment: CDR1 LNHDA and CDR2 SQIVND (reference sequence). The V gene lost 6 bases and the J gene lost 0 bases, with 12 bases spanning the gap. This CDR3 comprises 15 residues. This CDR3 reads CASSPWDNSNQPQHF. The CDR3 region has the DNA TGTGCCAGTAGCCCATGGGACAATAGCAATCAGCCCCAGCATTTT.

This clonotype appeared many times. The V gene is TRBV2, the J gene TRBJ2-7; tentative D call: TRBD2 (6 bases). CDR1 and CDR2 (germline): SNHLY, FYNNEI. Between the trimmed V and J ends, which lost 6 bases and 0 bases, there was a span of 12 bases. There are 14 residues in the CDR3. The DNA of the CDR3 is TGTGCCAGCAGGGACCGACTAGTCTCCTACGAGCAGTACTTC. This translates into CASRDRLVSYEQYF.

This clonotype was detected only a few times. A much larger clone differs by one base, so this may be a read error. The chain employs TRBV29-1 and TRBJ1-1; 8 bases map to TRBD1. Germline trimming cut 5 bases from V and 5 bases from J; bases unmatched to any gene: 7. CDR3 length: 13 residues. Germline V gene lookup returns CDR1 SQVTM and CDR2 ANQGSEA. Here the CDR3 reads CSVSAGGRTEAFF. The CDR3, as DNA: TGCAGCGTTTCGGCAGGGGGCAGGACTGAAGCTTTCTTT.

This clonotype was counted many times. This sequence joins TRBV2 and TRBJ2-3; 10 bases are a match to TRBD2. V shed 6 bases and J 0 bases; nucleotides not matched to a gene: 6. The CDR3 is made up of 16 amino acids. Germline CDR1 and CDR2: SNHLY and FYNNEI. CDR3 DNA sequence: TGTGCCAGCAGGGTTAGCGGGGGGCTTAGCACAGATACGCAGTATTTT. As protein: CASRVSGGLSTDTQYF.

This clonotype has ten or more counts. The chain carries TRBV5-1 and TRBJ1-1; 7 nucleotides align to TRBD1. Looked up from germline, CDR1 is SGHRS and CDR2 is YFSETQ. The CDR3 sequence is 14 residues long. Trimming cost V 0 bases and J 7 bases; bases outside gene matches: 6. CDR3 bases: TGCGCCAGCAGCTTGGCCGGGACAGACCTTGAAGCTTTCTTT. Translating gives CASSLAGTDLEAFF.

This clonotype came up many times. This chain links TRBV12-3 or TRBV12-4 with TRBJ1-5, with no clear D. The CDR3 loop spans 15 amino acids. V was clipped by 6 bases and J by 0 bases, with 12 bases between them. The CDR3 DNA follows: TGTGCCAGCAGCTCAGGAGGATATAGCAATCAGCCCCAGCATTTT. It specifies CASSSGGYSNQPQHF.

The chain joins TRBV5-4 to TRBJ2-1; D remains unclear. Per the germline V gene, CDR1 is SGHNT and CDR2 is YYREEE (reference sequence). Trimming cost V 4 bases and J 0 bases, with 20 bases left between them. This CDR3 is built from 18 residues. CDR3 sequence: CASSPGRDRVRSYNEQFF. The CDR3 bases are TGTGCCAGCAGCCCGGGTCGAGATAGGGTCCGCTCCTACAATGAGCAGTTCTTC. The full variable domain, in which reference TRBV5-4 and TRBJ2-1 provide the parts outside the CDR3, is ETGVTQSPTHLIKTRGQQVTLRCSSQSGHNTVSWYQQALGQGPQFIFQYYREEENGRGNFPPRFSGLQFPNYSSELNVNALELDDSALYLCASSPGRDRVRSYNEQFFGPGTRLTVL.

Ten or more counts support this clonotype. The gene calls are TRBV28 and TRBJ2-5; D unresolved. CDR1 is MDHEN, CDR2 SYDVKM, per germline. V was shortened by 3 bases and J by 2 bases, with 7 bases between the two germline ends. The CDR3 length is 13 residues. Written as DNA, the CDR3 is TGTGCCAGCAGTTTTGCCAGACAAGAGACCCAGTACTTC. Amino acid sequence: CASSFARQETQYF.

The gene calls are TRBV19 and TRBJ2-2, with 9 bases that match TRBD2. This CDR3 is 18 amino acids long. V dropped 4 bases and J dropped 6; count of bases not matched to a gene: 15. Germline V CDR1 and CDR2: LNHDA, SQIVND (reference sequence). This chain's CDR3 is CASSTTFRGGRAPGELFF. The CDR3 bases are TGTGCCAGTAGTACCACTTTTCGGGGCGGGAGGGCCCCCGGGGAGCTGTTTTTT.

This clonotype was counted only a few times. A much larger clone differs from this one at a single base, so this may be a read error. The chain uses TRBV9 and TRBJ2-5; TRBD2 aligns across 8 bases. CDR3 length equals 14 residues. Per germline, CDR1 SGDLS and CDR2 YYNGEE. The CDR3 reads CASSVPGLEETQHF. As DNA, the CDR3 is TGTGCCAGCAGCGTCCCGGGACTAGAGGAGACCCAGCACTTC.

There are many counts of this clonotype. The V call is TRBV7-6, the J call TRBJ1-4; no clear D gene. This CDR3 is built from 14 residues. The germline V gene has CDR1 SGHVS and CDR2 FNYEAQ. Trimming cost V 3 bases and J 7 bases, with 12 bases left between them. The CDR3: CASSFGPTGEKLFF. In DNA form, the CDR3 reads TGTGCCAGCAGCTTTGGGCCTACGGGTGAAAAACTGTTTTTT.